Below are 2 T cell receptor beta chains sequenced from a single sample in a study of cytomegalovirus exposure and HLA in healthy donors. The PCR made use of 60 Vbeta and 13 Jbeta primers. TCRdb's table, derived via immunoSEQ multiplex PCR, lists solely in-frame clones and lacks some. The table records 95,000 to 110,000 clones, approximately 66% of them present only once. Sequenced sample: PBMCs. These receptors all come from a woman in her fifties or sixties in good health and CMV-seronegative.

CDR3 region: CASSLGEVPGEQYF. DNA of the CDR3: TGTGCCAGCAGCTTGGGAGAAGTACCGGGGGAGCAGTACTTC. The V gene is TRBV4-2, the J gene TRBJ2-7, with D perhaps matching TRBD2 (5 bases). The V end was cut by 5 bases, the J end by 7 bases, with 18 bases between. The CDR3 runs 14 residues. Germline CDR1 LGHNA, CDR2 YNFKEQ.

This clone occurred a few times. The chain has TRBV5-1 and TRBJ2-5; D is unclear. Per the germline V gene, CDR1 is SGHRS and CDR2 is YFSETQ. The CDR3 is made up of 12 amino acids. Trimming left V 0 bases short and J 5 bases short, with 5 bases between. In DNA form, the CDR3 reads TGCGCCAGCAGCTTGGCCGGGGAGACCCAGTACTTC. Amino acid sequence: CASSLAGETQYF.